This T cell receptor (beta chain) was documented in a study of blood T cell repertoires in COVID-19. Study details: Whether acute or convalescent, the COVID-19 samples came from the United States, Italy and Spain.

The data were produced by immunoSEQ multiplex PCR, yet TCRdb's version contains in-frame clones alone and is incomplete. The data hold tens of thousands of clones, with around 89% observed a single time. CDR3 size: 15 residues. J gave up 0 bases and V 4 bases, and 3 bases lay outside the gene matches. Per germline, CDR1 SEHNR and CDR2 FQNEAQ (reference sequence). Sample: peripheral blood. This sequence joins TRBV7-9 and TRBJ2-3, with TRBD1 matching over 8 bases. The TCR originated in a man between 65 and 85 years old with active or convalescent COVID-19. CDR3: CASSSRQGSTDTQYF. CDR3 coding DNA: TGTGCCAGCAGCTCACGACAGGGGAGCACAGATACGCAGTATTTT.